These 21 T cell receptor beta chains were all obtained from the same sample, sequenced in a study of cytomegalovirus exposure and HLA in healthy donors. A multiplex PCR was run with 60 Vbeta primers and 13 Jbeta primers. Clones were sequenced by immunoSEQ multiplex PCR, and TCRdb holds only the in-frame ones, with some missing. The sample has around 65,000 clones, 65% to 80% seen once. The material sequenced was PBMCs. The receptors shown here come from a man in his forties or fifties in good health and CMV-seropositive.

Of note for this clone: Sequence at one end of the junction differs from germline and may be a read error. This chain connects TRBV11-3 to TRBJ2-2; TRBD2 is a possible D gene (5 bases). This CDR3 is 13 amino acids long. Germline V gene lookup returns CDR1 SGHNT and CDR2 YENEEA. The CDR3 is CACTSINTGEPFF. Here the CDR3 DNA reads TGTGCCTGCACTTCGATCAACACCGGGGAGCCGTTTTTT.

The rearrangement links TRBV11-2 to TRBJ1-3; D is unclear. The V gene lost 5 bases and the J gene lost 0 bases, with 8 bases spanning the gap. Per the germline V gene, CDR1 is SGHAT and CDR2 is FQNNGV. This CDR3 has 14 amino acids. In nucleotides, the CDR3 is TGTGCCAGCAGCGCCGACACCTCTGGAAACACCATATATTTT. The encoded protein is CASSADTSGNTIYF.

A few counts support this clone. V is TRBV9 and J is TRBJ2-1, with TRBD2 matching 8 bases. The CDR3 has 16 residues. From germline, CDR1 is SGDLS and CDR2 YYNGEE. With V trimmed by 0 bases and J by 5 bases, 7 bases remained unmatched. CDR3 in DNA: TGTGCCAGCAGCGTAGTTACGGGAGGGCCCGACAATGAGCAGTTCTTC. It codes for CASSVVTGGPDNEQFF.

The chain has TRBV2 and TRBJ2-1; a weak D match, TRBD2 (5 bases). V lost 6 bases and J lost 5, with 11 bases in between. The germline V gene encodes CDR1 SNHLY and CDR2 FYNNEI. This CDR3 has 13 amino acids. Written as DNA, the CDR3 is TGTGCCAGCAGGCGGCTAGCTGACAATGAGCAGTTCTTC. Its translation is CASRRLADNEQFF.

A few counts support this clone. This chain links TRBV27 with TRBJ1-1; 7 bases map to TRBD1. This CDR3 is 12 amino acids long. CDR1 and CDR2 (germline): MNHEY, SMNVEV (reference sequence). The V segment lost 1 base and the J segment 14 bases; nucleotides outside the gene matches: 7. The DNA of the CDR3 is TGTGCCAGCAGTTTATATGGTAGGGGGCTCTTCTTT. Translating gives CASSLYGRGLFF.

This chain connects TRBV7-9 to TRBJ2-7; D ambiguous. The CDR3 sequence is 12 residues long. V lost 5 bases to trimming and J lost 4 bases, with 9 bases between them. CDR1 and CDR2 (germline): SEHNR, FQNEAQ (reference sequence). This CDR3 reads CASSADLYEQYF. CDR3 sequence (DNA): TGTGCCAGCAGCGCTGACTTATACGAGCAGTACTTC.

The chain carries TRBV6-4 and TRBJ2-3; D unclear. V gave up 4 bases and J gave up 2 bases, with 10 bases separating them. Germline V gene data show CDR1 as MRHNA and CDR2 as SNTAGT. This CDR3 contains 14 residues. CDR3 coding DNA: TGTGCCAGCAGTGTCACAAGTGCCACAGATACGCAGTATTTT. Encoded protein: CASSVTSATDTQYF.

The rearrangement uses TRBV4-2 and TRBJ2-3; no reliable D call. In germline, CDR1 is LGHNA, CDR2 YNFKEQ. V shed 0 bases and J shed 0 bases, with 16 bases lying between them. This CDR3 has 18 amino acids. In DNA, the CDR3 is TGTGCCAGCAGCCAAGATCTGGAGACCGCAACCAGCACAGATACGCAGTATTTT. This codes for CASSQDLETATSTDTQYF.

The CDR3 is CASSFRGAGEQYF. The CDR3 coding sequence is TGTGCCAGCAGTTTTCGGGGGGCGGGGGAGCAGTACTTC. The chain joins TRBV27 to TRBJ2-7; possibly TRBD2 for D (7 bases). The germline V gene has CDR1 MNHEY and CDR2 SMNVEV (reference sequence). V shed 3 bases and J shed 7 bases, with 13 bases lying between them. The CDR3 has 13 residues.

The chain carries TRBV10-1 and TRBJ2-5; 7 positions agree with TRBD2. V trimming: 11 bases; J trimming: 5 bases; junction bases outside the gene matches: 17. The germline V gene has CDR1 WNHNN and CDR2 SYGVQD (reference sequence). The CDR3 runs to 15 residues. The CDR3 region is CAWFGLVGRSETQYF. DNA for the CDR3: TGCGCCTGGTTCGGACTAGTCGGAAGATCGGAGACCCAGTACTTC.

This clone was detected only a few times. V gene TRBV15 combines with J gene TRBJ2-7; 9 positions match TRBD1. Trimming cost V 1 base and J 7 bases; bases outside gene matches: 11. This CDR3 contains 16 residues. CDR1 is LNHNV and CDR2 is YYDKDF in the germline V gene (reference sequence). The CDR3 DNA reads as TGTGCCACCAGCAGAGCCGGACAGGGGATTCCTTTTGAGCAGTACTTC. It translates to CATSRAGQGIPFEQYF.

The gene calls are TRBV9 and TRBJ2-1; D is possibly TRBD2 (5 bases). CDR1 and CDR2 (germline): SGDLS, YYNGEE. Trimming shortened V by 1 base and J by 8 bases, and 22 bases separated the two germline ends. The CDR3 has 17 amino acids. CDR3 residues: CASSVPILAPHRDEQFF. Here the CDR3 DNA reads TGTGCCAGCAGCGTACCGATTCTAGCCCCCCATAGGGATGAGCAGTTCTTC.

This clone appeared a few times. The chain has TRBV2 and TRBJ2-3; D perhaps matches TRBD1 (7 bases). The germline CDR1 and CDR2 sequences are SNHLY and FYNNEI. Trimming cost V 4 bases and J 1 base, with 15 bases left between them. The CDR3 is 16 amino acids. The CDR3: CASSVLGGGGTDTQYF. The CDR3 bases are TGTGCCAGCAGTGTTTTAGGGGGCGGGGGCACAGATACGCAGTATTTT.

The chain uses TRBV2 and TRBJ2-3, with TRBD2 matching over 8 bases. The CDR3 contains 16 residues. CDR1 and CDR2 (germline): SNHLY, FYNNEI. The V and J ends lost 6 bases and 4 bases, in that order; junction bases with no gene match: 12. The CDR3 DNA reads TGTGCCAGCAGCCTAGGAGACGGGAGGGCCGCAGATACGCAGTATTTT. It codes for CASSLGDGRAADTQYF.

CDR3 nucleotide sequence: TGTGCCACCAGCAGAGGTACGGGAGAAACCGGGGAGCTGTTTTTT. It translates to CATSRGTGETGELFF. The V and J genes are TRBV15 and TRBJ2-2, with D possibly TRBD2 on 6 matching bases. The CDR3 is 15 amino acids. The ends were cut back, 1 base at V and 5 bases at J, with 11 bases in the middle. CDR1 and CDR2 from the germline V gene are LNHNV and YYDKDF (reference sequence).

Comments on this clone: With only one base between it and a far larger clone, this is likely a read error. This sequence joins TRBV25-1 and TRBJ1-6; no clear D. The CDR3 is 13 residues long. Germline CDR1 and CDR2: MGHDK and SYGVNS. CDR3 protein: CSSSESPREALHF. The CDR3 region has the DNA TGTTCCAGCAGTGAATCCCCGAGGGAGGCCCTCCACTTT. Combining the CDR3 with reference TRBV25-1 and TRBJ1-6 gives the whole variable domain EADIYQTPRYLVIGTGKKITLECSQTMGHDKMYWYQQDPGMELHLIHYSYGVNSTEKGDLSSESTVSRIRTEHFPLTLESARPSHTSQYLCSSSESPREALHFGNGTRLTVT.

This clone was recorded a few times. The rearrangement uses TRBV19 and TRBJ1-4; D unclear. The CDR3 has 14 residues. Deletions cut 2 bases from V and 6 bases from J, with 10 bases between. Germline V CDR1 and CDR2: LNHDA, SQIVND (reference sequence). The CDR3 DNA sequence: TGTGCCAGTAGTATAATTTGGGGAGATGAAAAACTGTTTTTT. Translating it yields CASSIIWGDEKLFF. The complete variable domain, with remaining parts taken from reference TRBV19 and TRBJ1-4, reads DGGITQSPKYLFRKEGQNVTLSCEQNLNHDAMYWYRQDPGQGLRLIYYSQIVNDFQKGDIAEGYSVSREKKESFPLTVTSAQKNPTAFYLCASSIIWGDEKLFFGSGTQLSVL.

The rearrangement joins TRBV5-6 to TRBJ1-1; 7 positions agree with TRBD1. The CDR3 is 14 amino acids. V gave up 0 bases and J gave up 6 bases; unmatched junction bases: 5. Germline V gene lookup returns CDR1 SGHDT and CDR2 YYEEEE. The CDR3 sequence: CASSLGPGGSEAFF. For the CDR3, the DNA is TGTGCCAGCAGCTTGGGTCCAGGGGGGTCTGAAGCTTTCTTT.

This clone has more than one count but fewer than ten. J is TRBJ2-2 and V is TRBV27; 8 bases are shared with TRBD2. The V and J ends lost 1 base and 6 bases, in that order; junction bases with no gene match: 10. Germline V CDR1 and CDR2: MNHEY, SMNVEV (reference sequence). This CDR3 has 17 amino acids. The chain's CDR3 is CASSLLGGGISAGELFF. CDR3 DNA sequence: TGTGCCAGCAGTTTATTAGGCGGGGGGATCTCGGCCGGGGAGCTGTTTTTT.

The chain has TRBV6-6 and TRBJ2-1; 8 bases line up with TRBD1. This CDR3 is 15 amino acids long. Germline-derived CDR1 and CDR2 are MNHNY and SVGAGI (reference sequence). V lost 11 bases to trimming and J lost 5 bases; unmatched junction nucleotides: 14. The DNA for the CDR3 is TGTGCCGCGGACTCCAGGGGGCGCTTCCACAATGAGCAGTTCTTC. Its protein is CAADSRGRFHNEQFF.

The chain employs TRBV5-1 and TRBJ2-1, with D possibly matching TRBD2 (7 bases). The CDR3 is 16 residues long. The germline V and J ends were trimmed by 1 base and 13 bases, with 24 bases remaining between them. Germline assignment: CDR1 SGHRS and CDR2 YFSETQ. CDR3 DNA: TGCGCCAGCAGCTTGACTTACTCGTTCGGCGGGGGCCCTCAGTTCTTC. Protein product: CASSLTYSFGGGPQFF.